This TCR beta chain was recovered during a study of early T cells in non-severe SARS-CoV-2 infection. Study context: Sequencing of bulk RNA from unsorted whole blood was done, without chain pairing.

CDR1 and CDR2 from the germline V gene are SEHNR and FQNEAQ (reference sequence). The CDR3 is 18 amino acids. V was clipped by 4 bases and J by 1 base; unmatched bases: 11. Overall study results and limits: Reliance on VDJdb matching favored anti-spike CD8 responses; private and CD4 specificities were missed.

This clonotype came up many times. Its antigen is as yet unknown. Unique molecular identifier tags were affixed to discrete cDNA molecules. TCRdb re-derived calls from the 5' RACE reads in MiXCR, one entry per CDR3 protein. The data contain about 92,000 distinct CDR3 sequences, roughly 14% of them singletons. The receptor was derived from an adult who was a healthcare worker with PCR-confirmed SARS-CoV-2 infection or an uninfected control (not recorded which). The chain uses TRBV7-9 and TRBJ2-1; 9 bases agree with TRBD2. Sequenced input: whole blood. The CDR3 DNA is TGTGCCAGCAGCTCGGAATTGGGGCTAGCGGGGTCCTACAATGAGCAGTTCTTC. It translates to CASSSELGLAGSYNEQFF. The whole variable domain, remainder taken from reference TRBV7-9 and TRBJ2-1, is DTGVSQNPRHKITKRGQNVTFRCDPISEHNRLYWYRQTLGQGPEFLTYFQNEAQLEKSRLLSDRFSAERPKGSFSTLEIQRTEQGDSAMYLCASSSELGLAGSYNEQFFGPGTRLTVL.